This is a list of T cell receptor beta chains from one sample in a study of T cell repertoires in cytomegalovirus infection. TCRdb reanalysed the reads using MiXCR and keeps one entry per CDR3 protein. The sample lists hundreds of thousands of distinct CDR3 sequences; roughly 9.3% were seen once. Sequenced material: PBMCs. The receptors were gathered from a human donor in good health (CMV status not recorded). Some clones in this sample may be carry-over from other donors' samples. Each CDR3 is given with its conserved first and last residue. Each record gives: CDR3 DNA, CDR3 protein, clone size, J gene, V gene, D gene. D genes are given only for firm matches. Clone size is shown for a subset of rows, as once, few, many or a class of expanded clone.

cdr3_nt: TGTGCCAGCAGCTTAGCGACGGATGAGCAGTACTTC
cdr3_aa: CASSLATDEQYF
clone_size: many
j_call: TRBJ2-7
v_call: TRBV7-8
d_call: .

cdr3_nt: TGTGCCAGCAGCTCACCCAGGGGTGAGCAGTTCTTC
cdr3_aa: CASSSPRGEQFF
clone_size: many
j_call: TRBJ2-1
v_call: TRBV7-2
d_call: .

cdr3_nt: TGTGCCACCAGTGACAACAGGGGAACGAACACCGGGGAGCTGTTTTTT
cdr3_aa: CATSDNRGTNTGELFF
clone_size: many
j_call: TRBJ2-2
v_call: TRBV24-1
d_call: TRBD1

cdr3_nt: TGTGCCAGCAGCTTGGGCAGAGTCACAGATACGCAGTATTTT
cdr3_aa: CASSLGRVTDTQYF
clone_size: many
j_call: TRBJ2-3
v_call: TRBV7-6
d_call: .

cdr3_nt: TGTGCCAGCAGTTTAGGGAGAGGGATCCAAGAGACCCAGTACTTC
cdr3_aa: CASSLGRGIQETQYF
clone_size: many
j_call: TRBJ2-5
v_call: TRBV12-3/TRBV12-4
d_call: .

cdr3_nt: TGTGCCACTACGGGCAGGGCGTCCTACGAGCAGTACTTC
cdr3_aa: CATTGRASYEQYF
clone_size: many
j_call: TRBJ2-7
v_call: TRBV7-9
d_call: .

cdr3_nt: TGCGCCAGCAGCCTAACGCTAGCGACGGATGAGCAGTTCTTC
cdr3_aa: CASSLTLATDEQFF
clone_size: .
j_call: TRBJ2-1
v_call: TRBV4-3
d_call: .

cdr3_nt: TGCGCCAGCAGCCAAGCCCCTGGGCAGCCCCAGCATTTT
cdr3_aa: CASSQAPGQPQHF
clone_size: few
j_call: TRBJ1-5
v_call: TRBV4-1
d_call: .

cdr3_nt: TGTGCCACCAGCCCTAACACGGTTGACGGCTACACCTTC
cdr3_aa: CATSPNTVDGYTF
clone_size: many
j_call: TRBJ1-2
v_call: TRBV15
d_call: .

cdr3_nt: TGTGCCACCAGCAGAGAGGGCAACCCTTGGGATGAGCAGTTCTTC
cdr3_aa: CATSREGNPWDEQFF
clone_size: many
j_call: TRBJ2-1
v_call: TRBV15
d_call: .

cdr3_nt: TGCAGTGCTAGGACAGGGAGAAATCGCAATCAGCCCCAGCATTTT
cdr3_aa: CSARTGRNRNQPQHF
clone_size: many
j_call: TRBJ1-5
v_call: TRBV20-1
d_call: TRBD1

cdr3_nt: TGTGCCAGCAGCCATTCCGGGACCAAAAACATTCAGTACTTC
cdr3_aa: CASSHSGTKNIQYF
clone_size: many
j_call: TRBJ2-4
v_call: TRBV3-1
d_call: .

cdr3_nt: TGTGCCAGCAGCCCTAACCGACAGGGTATAAGCACTGAAGCTTTCTTT
cdr3_aa: CASSPNRQGISTEAFF
clone_size: many
j_call: TRBJ1-1
v_call: TRBV7-3
d_call: TRBD1

cdr3_nt: TGTGCCAGCAGTCCATACATGGGGATTTCCTACGAGCAGTACTTC
cdr3_aa: CASSPYMGISYEQYF
clone_size: few
j_call: TRBJ2-7
v_call: TRBV27
d_call: .

cdr3_nt: TGTGCCAGCAGTTCCCGCCTCAATGAGCAGTTCTTC
cdr3_aa: CASSSRLNEQFF
clone_size: many
j_call: TRBJ2-1
v_call: TRBV6-5
d_call: .

cdr3_nt: TGTGCCAGCACCTCCGACAGGGACCCCTACGAGCAGTACTTC
cdr3_aa: CASTSDRDPYEQYF
clone_size: many
j_call: TRBJ2-7
v_call: TRBV27
d_call: TRBD1

cdr3_nt: TGTGCCAGCAGTGATTGGCGGGACAGTACCTTAGACTACAATGAGCAGTTCTTC
cdr3_aa: CASSDWRDSTLDYNEQFF
clone_size: many
j_call: TRBJ2-1
v_call: TRBV2
d_call: .

cdr3_nt: TGTGCCAGCAGCTTAAGAGGTGGGACAGGGACTAATTCACCCCTCCACTTT
cdr3_aa: CASSLRGGTGTNSPLHF
clone_size: many
j_call: TRBJ1-6
v_call: TRBV7-9
d_call: TRBD1

cdr3_nt: TGCAGCGTCGAGACTAGCGGGGAAAGCACAGATACGCAGTATTTT
cdr3_aa: CSVETSGESTDTQYF
clone_size: .
j_call: TRBJ2-3
v_call: TRBV29-1
d_call: TRBD2

cdr3_nt: TGCGCCAGCAGCCAAGTCGGGGGGGCAGATACGCAGTATTTT
cdr3_aa: CASSQVGGADTQYF
clone_size: many
j_call: TRBJ2-3
v_call: TRBV4-1
d_call: TRBD2

cdr3_nt: TGCAGCGTCTCAGCGGGGGGCCGGGGAGAGACCCAGTACTTC
cdr3_aa: CSVSAGGRGETQYF
clone_size: few
j_call: TRBJ2-5
v_call: TRBV29-1
d_call: TRBD2

cdr3_nt: TGTGCCAGTAAGAAATCGGGGTCAGGGGAAATGTCCTATGGCTACACCTTC
cdr3_aa: CASKKSGSGEMSYGYTF
clone_size: many
j_call: TRBJ1-2
v_call: TRBV19
d_call: .

cdr3_nt: TGTGCCAGCAGCTCCGACAGCGGGCCCGGGGAGCTGTTTTTT
cdr3_aa: CASSSDSGPGELFF
clone_size: many
j_call: TRBJ2-2
v_call: TRBV7-2
d_call: .

cdr3_nt: TGTGCCAGCAGTGAATCGAGACCGGAGGGAAAACTGTTTTTT
cdr3_aa: CASSESRPEGKLFF
clone_size: many
j_call: TRBJ1-4
v_call: TRBV25-1
d_call: .

cdr3_nt: TGTGCCAGCAGCCGAGGGACTAGCGGGGGGGCAGGGTCCGGGGAGCTGTTTTTT
cdr3_aa: CASSRGTSGGAGSGELFF
clone_size: .
j_call: TRBJ2-2
v_call: TRBV2
d_call: TRBD2

cdr3_nt: TGTGCCAGTAGGGACGGCGGGGGACGTGAAAAACTGTTTTTT
cdr3_aa: CASRDGGGREKLFF
clone_size: many
j_call: TRBJ1-4
v_call: TRBV19
d_call: .

cdr3_nt: TGTGCCAGCAGCGCATTCCCCCCTTCTGGAAACACCATATATTTT
cdr3_aa: CASSAFPPSGNTIYF
clone_size: many
j_call: TRBJ1-3
v_call: TRBV7-9
d_call: .

cdr3_nt: TGTGCCACCAGCAGACCCGGGGGCCAAAACATTCAGTACTTC
cdr3_aa: CATSRPGGQNIQYF
clone_size: .
j_call: TRBJ2-4
v_call: TRBV15
d_call: .

cdr3_nt: TGTGCCAGCAGCAACCCGGGACCGCCGGAAGATGGCTACACCTTC
cdr3_aa: CASSNPGPPEDGYTF
clone_size: many
j_call: TRBJ1-2
v_call: TRBV6-1
d_call: .

cdr3_nt: TGCAGTGCCCGCGGACTAGCGGGACCAACCTACGAGCAGTACTTC
cdr3_aa: CSARGLAGPTYEQYF
clone_size: many
j_call: TRBJ2-7
v_call: TRBV20-1
d_call: TRBD2

cdr3_nt: TGTGCCAGCAGCTTACGCGGCAGGGCGTTGGAGACCCAGTACTTC
cdr3_aa: CASSLRGRALETQYF
clone_size: many
j_call: TRBJ2-5
v_call: TRBV11-2
d_call: .

cdr3_nt: TGCAGCGTTGACGGGTGGGACAGGGACTCCTACGAGCAGTACTTC
cdr3_aa: CSVDGWDRDSYEQYF
clone_size: many
j_call: TRBJ2-7
v_call: TRBV29-1
d_call: TRBD1

cdr3_nt: TGTGCCAGCAGCTTAGGCCTCGGGACAGGGAACTATGGCTACACCTTC
cdr3_aa: CASSLGLGTGNYGYTF
clone_size: .
j_call: TRBJ1-2
v_call: TRBV7-2
d_call: TRBD1

cdr3_nt: TGTGCCAGCAGTTTAACAGGGGGCCGCAATTCACCCCTCCACTTT
cdr3_aa: CASSLTGGRNSPLHF
clone_size: many
j_call: TRBJ1-6
v_call: TRBV28
d_call: TRBD1

cdr3_nt: TGTGCCAGCAGACGGACCCTAGCCGGCAATGAGCAGTTCTTC
cdr3_aa: CASRRTLAGNEQFF
clone_size: .
j_call: TRBJ2-1
v_call: TRBV28
d_call: .

cdr3_nt: TGTGCCAGCAGTTTGGATAGACTGATTAATGAAAAACTGTTTTTT
cdr3_aa: CASSLDRLINEKLFF
clone_size: .
j_call: TRBJ1-4
v_call: TRBV28
d_call: .

cdr3_nt: TGCGCCAGCAGCCAGAGAGGGAGCACCGGGGAGCTGTTTTTT
cdr3_aa: CASSQRGSTGELFF
clone_size: many
j_call: TRBJ2-2
v_call: TRBV4-1
d_call: .

cdr3_nt: TGTGCCAGCAGCTTAGGGGGGAGTGAAAAGACCCAGTACTTC
cdr3_aa: CASSLGGSEKTQYF
clone_size: many
j_call: TRBJ2-5
v_call: TRBV7-3
d_call: .

cdr3_nt: TGTGCCAGCGGGGGACCCTCCTACGAGCAGTACTTC
cdr3_aa: CASGGPSYEQYF
clone_size: many
j_call: TRBJ2-7
v_call: TRBV7-2
d_call: .

cdr3_nt: TGTGCCAGTTCCCAGGGACTTAACAATGAGCAGTTCTTC
cdr3_aa: CASSQGLNNEQFF
clone_size: many
j_call: TRBJ2-1
v_call: TRBV7-2
d_call: .

cdr3_nt: TGTGCCAGCAGCTCATACGTGAGTGGGGCGAGCAACACCATATATTTT
cdr3_aa: CASSSYVSGASNTIYF
clone_size: few
j_call: TRBJ1-3
v_call: TRBV6-2/TRBV6-3
d_call: .

cdr3_nt: TGTGCCACCAGTGAGGACAGGGGGCCGGAGACCCAGTACTTC
cdr3_aa: CATSEDRGPETQYF
clone_size: .
j_call: TRBJ2-5
v_call: TRBV24-1
d_call: TRBD1

cdr3_nt: TGTGCCAGCAGTGACGCCAGGGGACTCGGCTATGGCTACACCTTC
cdr3_aa: CASSDARGLGYGYTF
clone_size: .
j_call: TRBJ1-2
v_call: TRBV25-1
d_call: .

cdr3_nt: TGTGCCAGCAAGAAGGGGCAAGAGACCCAGTACTTC
cdr3_aa: CASKKGQETQYF
clone_size: many
j_call: TRBJ2-5
v_call: TRBV2
d_call: .

cdr3_nt: TGTGCCACCACCAGCGAAGGGGTAATTGAGACCCAGTACTTC
cdr3_aa: CATTSEGVIETQYF
clone_size: few
j_call: TRBJ2-5
v_call: TRBV15
d_call: .

cdr3_nt: TGTGCCAGCAGTTTTGGACAGGGCTCCTACGAGCAGTACTTC
cdr3_aa: CASSFGQGSYEQYF
clone_size: many
j_call: TRBJ2-7
v_call: TRBV5-5
d_call: TRBD1

cdr3_nt: TGTGCCAGCAACAAACTAGCGGGGGAAGAGACCCAGTACTTC
cdr3_aa: CASNKLAGEETQYF
clone_size: .
j_call: TRBJ2-5
v_call: TRBV6-6
d_call: TRBD2

cdr3_nt: TGCAGTGCTAGAGTCGGAGAGACCCAGTACTTC
cdr3_aa: CSARVGETQYF
clone_size: many
j_call: TRBJ2-5
v_call: TRBV20-1
d_call: .